This TCR beta chain was captured by sequencing in a study of shared clonotypes between healthy human individuals. About the study: Three plates each covered CD4 naive and memory; CD8 naive two, CD8 memory one.

Only Caucasian adults living in Nashville, Tennessee made up the donor group. The study's findings and limits: What naive subsets generally showed was a larger estimated richness than memory subsets showed. Approximately 5% was the fraction of naive CD4 clonotypes found shared across a few donors.

Some clones are missing from TCRdb's copy, which holds only in-frame ones; the method was immunoSEQ multiplex PCR. The profile shows some 1.1 million clones, about 80% of them singletons. As for this clone: Its antigen is unknown. The sample contains more than one DNA sequence encoding this CDR3.

The sequenced sample consisted of memory CD4+ T cells from PBMCs. Subset indicated: CD45RA-negative fraction. The receptor comes from a man aged 18 to 29 in good health. Some clones in this sample may be carry-over from other donors' samples.

This CDR3 is CASSLSDTQYF. CDR3 nucleotides: TGCGCCAGCAGCCTCTCGGATACGCAGTATTTT. V usage is TRBV5-1 and J usage is TRBJ2-3; no clear D gene. V was clipped by 4 bases and J by 6 bases, with 6 bases between them. The CDR3 loop spans 11 amino acids. The germline gives CDR1 SGHRS, CDR2 YFSETQ. Full variable domain (remainder filled in from reference TRBV5-1 and TRBJ2-3): KAGVTQTPRYLIKTRGQQVTLSCSPISGHRSVSWYQQTPGQGLQFLFEYFSETQRNKGNFPGRFSGRQFSNSRSEMNVSTLELGDSALYLCASSLSDTQYFGPGTRLTVL.